Given below is one T cell receptor (beta chain) in context. This record comes from a study of blood T cell repertoires in COVID-19. Background on the study: Sources were T cells, B-cell-depleted T cells, or PBMCs; the material itself was cDNA or gDNA.

Per the authors' pipeline: Reference gene primers were amplified, and this amplification served to estimate nucleated cell counts. Clones were read by immunoSEQ multiplex PCR, and TCRdb kept only the in-frame ones, dropping some. The V and J calls and the clone size are those of that table, but D and trimming were determined from the DNA. The repertoire holds 310,000 or so clones, with about 90% as singletons. Unmatched junction bases numbered 12, after V lost 1 base and J lost 6 bases. Germline V lookup: CDR1 MGHRA, CDR2 YSYEKL. The CDR3 sequence is 17 residues long. The chain uses TRBV4-1 and TRBJ2-1, with 7 nucleotides matching TRBD2. The receptor was isolated from a man between 18 and 35 years old who had recovered from COVID-19. Sample: peripheral blood. The CDR3 protein is CASSQVELASGANEQFF. DNA of the CDR3: TGCGCCAGCAGCCAAGTAGAGTTGGCTAGCGGAGCCAATGAGCAGTTCTTC.